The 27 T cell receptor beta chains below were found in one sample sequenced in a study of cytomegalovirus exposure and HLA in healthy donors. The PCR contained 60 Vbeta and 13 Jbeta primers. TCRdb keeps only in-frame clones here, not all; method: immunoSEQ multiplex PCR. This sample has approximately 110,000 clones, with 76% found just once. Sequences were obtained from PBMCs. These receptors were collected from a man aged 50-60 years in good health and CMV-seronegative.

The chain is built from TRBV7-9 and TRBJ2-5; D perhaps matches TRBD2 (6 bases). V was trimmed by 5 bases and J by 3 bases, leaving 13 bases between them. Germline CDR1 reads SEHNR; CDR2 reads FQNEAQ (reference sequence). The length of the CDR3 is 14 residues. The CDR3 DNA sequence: TGTGCCAGCAGCCCGTTTAGCGGAGAAGAGACCCAGTACTTC. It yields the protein CASSPFSGEETQYF.

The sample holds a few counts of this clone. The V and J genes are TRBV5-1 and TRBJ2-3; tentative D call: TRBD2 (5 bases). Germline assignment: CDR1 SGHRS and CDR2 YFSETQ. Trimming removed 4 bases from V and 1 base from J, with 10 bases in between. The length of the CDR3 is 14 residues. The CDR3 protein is CASSPERGTDTQYF. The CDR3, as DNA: TGCGCCAGCAGCCCAGAGAGGGGCACAGATACGCAGTATTTT.

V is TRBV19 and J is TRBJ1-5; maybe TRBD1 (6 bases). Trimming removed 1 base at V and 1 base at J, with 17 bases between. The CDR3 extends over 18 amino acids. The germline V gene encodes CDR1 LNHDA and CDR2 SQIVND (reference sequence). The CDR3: CASSIGGGAVASNQPQHF. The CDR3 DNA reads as TGTGCCAGTAGTATAGGTGGGGGGGCGGTTGCGAGCAATCAGCCCCAGCATTTT.

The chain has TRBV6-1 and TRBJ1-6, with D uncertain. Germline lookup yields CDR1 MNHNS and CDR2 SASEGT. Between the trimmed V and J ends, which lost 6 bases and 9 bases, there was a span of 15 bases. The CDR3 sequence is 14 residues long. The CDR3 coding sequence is TGTGCCAGCAGCCTAGAGGTTCAGATTTCACCCCTCCACTTT. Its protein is CASSLEVQISPLHF.

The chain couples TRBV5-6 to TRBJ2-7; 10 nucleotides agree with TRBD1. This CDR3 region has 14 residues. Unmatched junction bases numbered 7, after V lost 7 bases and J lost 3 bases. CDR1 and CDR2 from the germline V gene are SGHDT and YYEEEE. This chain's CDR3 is CASYSGTGDYEQYV. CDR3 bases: TGTGCCAGCTACTCCGGGACAGGGGACTACGAGCAGTACGTC.

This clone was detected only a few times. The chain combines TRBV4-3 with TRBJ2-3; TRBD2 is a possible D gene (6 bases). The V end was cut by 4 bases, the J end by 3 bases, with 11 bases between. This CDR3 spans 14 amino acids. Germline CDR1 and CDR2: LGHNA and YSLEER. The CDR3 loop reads CASSRSGSTDTQYF. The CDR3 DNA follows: TGCGCCAGCAGCCGTAGCGGATCAACAGATACGCAGTATTTT.

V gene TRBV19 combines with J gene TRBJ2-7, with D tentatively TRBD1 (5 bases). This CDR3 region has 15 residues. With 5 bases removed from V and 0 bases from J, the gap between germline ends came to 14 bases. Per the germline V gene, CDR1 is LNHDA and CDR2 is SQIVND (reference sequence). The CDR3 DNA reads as TGTGCCAGTAGTCAGCAGACAGACAGCTCCTACGAGCAGTACTTC. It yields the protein CASSQQTDSSYEQYF.

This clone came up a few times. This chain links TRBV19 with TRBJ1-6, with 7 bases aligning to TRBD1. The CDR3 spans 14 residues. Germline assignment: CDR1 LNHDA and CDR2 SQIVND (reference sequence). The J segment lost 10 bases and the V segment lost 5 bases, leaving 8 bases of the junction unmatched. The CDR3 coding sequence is TGTGCCAGTAGTGCGGGACAGCTCTACTCACCCCTCCACTTT. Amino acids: CASSAGQLYSPLHF.

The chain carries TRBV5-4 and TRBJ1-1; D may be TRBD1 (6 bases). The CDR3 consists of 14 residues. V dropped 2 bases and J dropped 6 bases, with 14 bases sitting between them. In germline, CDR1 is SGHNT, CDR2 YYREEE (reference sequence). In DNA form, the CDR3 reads TGTGCCAGCAGCTTTGGGGGCGCCGGCTCTGAAGCTTTCTTT. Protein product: CASSFGGAGSEAFF.

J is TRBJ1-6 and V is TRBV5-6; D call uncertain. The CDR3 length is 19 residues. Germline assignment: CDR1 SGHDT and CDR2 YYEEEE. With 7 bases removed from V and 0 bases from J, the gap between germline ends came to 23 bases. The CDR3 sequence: CASSTRGTRTSSYNSPLHF. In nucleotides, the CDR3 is TGTGCCAGCTCGACGCGCGGAACCAGAACAAGCTCCTATAATTCACCCCTCCACTTT.

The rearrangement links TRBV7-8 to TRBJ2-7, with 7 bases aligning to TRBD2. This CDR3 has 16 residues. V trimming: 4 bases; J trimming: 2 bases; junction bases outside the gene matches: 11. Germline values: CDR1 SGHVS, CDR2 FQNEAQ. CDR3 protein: CASSSGVAGDPYEQYF. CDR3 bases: TGTGCCAGCAGCTCGGGGGTGGCGGGGGACCCCTACGAGCAGTACTTC.

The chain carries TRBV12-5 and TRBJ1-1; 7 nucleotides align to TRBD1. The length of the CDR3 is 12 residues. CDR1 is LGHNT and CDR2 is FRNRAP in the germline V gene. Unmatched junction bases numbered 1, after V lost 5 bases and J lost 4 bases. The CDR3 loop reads CASGPGGTEAFF. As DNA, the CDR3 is TGTGCTAGTGGTCCAGGGGGCACTGAAGCTTTCTTT.

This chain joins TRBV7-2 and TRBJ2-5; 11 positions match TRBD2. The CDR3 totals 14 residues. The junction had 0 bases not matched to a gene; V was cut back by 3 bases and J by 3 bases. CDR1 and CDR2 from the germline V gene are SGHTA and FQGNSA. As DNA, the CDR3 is TGTGCCAGCAGCTTGACTAGCGGGGAAGAGACCCAGTACTTC. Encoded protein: CASSLTSGEETQYF.

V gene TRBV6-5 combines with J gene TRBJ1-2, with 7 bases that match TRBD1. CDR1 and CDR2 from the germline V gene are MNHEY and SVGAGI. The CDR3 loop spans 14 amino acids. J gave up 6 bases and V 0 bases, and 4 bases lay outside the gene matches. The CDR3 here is CASSYSKTGNGYTF. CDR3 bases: TGTGCCAGCAGTTACTCTAAGACAGGGAATGGCTACACCTTC.

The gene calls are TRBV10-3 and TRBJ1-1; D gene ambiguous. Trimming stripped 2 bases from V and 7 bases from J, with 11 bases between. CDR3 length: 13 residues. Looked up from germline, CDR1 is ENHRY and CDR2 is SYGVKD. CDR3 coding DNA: TGTGCCATCAGTGAGCCGAGGCTCCGTGAAGCTTTCTTT. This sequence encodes CAISEPRLREAFF.

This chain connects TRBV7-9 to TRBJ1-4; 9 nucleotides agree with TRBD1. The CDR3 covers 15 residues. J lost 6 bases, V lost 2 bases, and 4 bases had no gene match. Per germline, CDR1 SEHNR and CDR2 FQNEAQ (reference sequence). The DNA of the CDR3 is TGTGCCAGCAGCTTATACAGGGGGCGCGATGAAAAACTGTTTTTT. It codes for CASSLYRGRDEKLFF. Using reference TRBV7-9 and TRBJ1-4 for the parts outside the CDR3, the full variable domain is DTGVSQNPRHKITKRGQNVTFRCDPISEHNRLYWYRQTLGQGPEFLTYFQNEAQLEKSRLLSDRFSAERPKGSFSTLEIQRTEQGDSAMYLCASSLYRGRDEKLFFGSGTQLSVL.

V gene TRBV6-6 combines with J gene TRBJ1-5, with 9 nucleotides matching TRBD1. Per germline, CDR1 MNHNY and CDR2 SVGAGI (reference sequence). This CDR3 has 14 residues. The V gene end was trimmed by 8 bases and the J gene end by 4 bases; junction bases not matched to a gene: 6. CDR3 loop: CASSPGQGNQPQHF. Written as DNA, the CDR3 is TGTGCCAGCTCTCCGGGACAGGGAAATCAGCCCCAGCATTTT.

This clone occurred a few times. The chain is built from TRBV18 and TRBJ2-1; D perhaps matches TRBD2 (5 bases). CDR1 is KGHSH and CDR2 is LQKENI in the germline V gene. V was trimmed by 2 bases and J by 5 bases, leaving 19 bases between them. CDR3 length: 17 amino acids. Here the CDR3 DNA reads TGTGCCAGCTCACCAAAGAGAGGGAACACCTGGAACAATGAGCAGTTCTTC. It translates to CASSPKRGNTWNNEQFF.

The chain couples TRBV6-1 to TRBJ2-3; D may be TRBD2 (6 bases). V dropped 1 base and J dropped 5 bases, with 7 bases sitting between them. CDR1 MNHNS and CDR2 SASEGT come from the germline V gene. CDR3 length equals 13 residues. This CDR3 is CASSEGDLDTQYF. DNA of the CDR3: TGTGCCAGCAGTGAAGGGGACTTAGATACGCAGTATTTT.

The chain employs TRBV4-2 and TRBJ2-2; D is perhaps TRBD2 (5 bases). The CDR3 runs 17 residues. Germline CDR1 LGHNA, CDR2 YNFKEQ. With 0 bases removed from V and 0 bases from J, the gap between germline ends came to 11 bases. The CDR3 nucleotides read TGTGCCAGCAGCCAAGATCTCGGTAGCGCGAACACCGGGGAGCTGTTTTTT. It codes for CASSQDLGSANTGELFF.

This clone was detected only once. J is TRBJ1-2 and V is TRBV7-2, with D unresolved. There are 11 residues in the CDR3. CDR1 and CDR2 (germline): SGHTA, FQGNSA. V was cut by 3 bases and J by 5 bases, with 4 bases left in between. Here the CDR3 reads CASSFVYGYTF. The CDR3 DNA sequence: TGTGCCAGCAGCTTCGTATATGGCTACACCTTC. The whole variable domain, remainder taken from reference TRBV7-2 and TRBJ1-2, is GAGVSQSPSNKVTEKGKDVELRCDPISGHTALYWYRQSLGQGLEFLIYFQGNSAPDKSGLPSDRFSAERTGGSVSTLTIQRTQQEDSAVYLCASSFVYGYTFGSGTRLTVV.

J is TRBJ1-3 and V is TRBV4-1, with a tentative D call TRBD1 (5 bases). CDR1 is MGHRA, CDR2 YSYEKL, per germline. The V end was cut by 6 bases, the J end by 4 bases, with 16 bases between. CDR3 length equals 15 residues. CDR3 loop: CASRSSGTQGNTIYF. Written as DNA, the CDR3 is TGCGCCAGCAGGAGTAGCGGGACTCAAGGAAACACCATATATTTT.

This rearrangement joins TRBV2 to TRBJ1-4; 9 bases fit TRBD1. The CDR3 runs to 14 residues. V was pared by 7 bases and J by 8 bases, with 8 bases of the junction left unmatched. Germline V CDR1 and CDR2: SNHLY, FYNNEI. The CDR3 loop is CASNLRDREEKLFF. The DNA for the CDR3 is TGTGCCAGCAACCTTCGGGACAGGGAAGAAAAACTGTTTTTT.

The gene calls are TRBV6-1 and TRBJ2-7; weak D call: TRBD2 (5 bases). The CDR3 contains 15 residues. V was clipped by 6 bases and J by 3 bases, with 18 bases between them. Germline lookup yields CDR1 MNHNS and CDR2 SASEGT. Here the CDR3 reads CASSPDSGVIYEQYV. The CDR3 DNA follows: TGTGCCAGCAGCCCGGACTCCGGGGTTATCTACGAGCAGTACGTC.

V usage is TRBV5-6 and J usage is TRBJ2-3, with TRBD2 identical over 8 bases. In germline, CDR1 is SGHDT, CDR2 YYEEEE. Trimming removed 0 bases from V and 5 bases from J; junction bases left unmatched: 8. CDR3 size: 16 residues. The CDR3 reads CASSLGAGAGGDTQYF. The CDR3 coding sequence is TGTGCCAGCAGCTTGGGAGCGGGGGCAGGAGGAGATACGCAGTATTTT.

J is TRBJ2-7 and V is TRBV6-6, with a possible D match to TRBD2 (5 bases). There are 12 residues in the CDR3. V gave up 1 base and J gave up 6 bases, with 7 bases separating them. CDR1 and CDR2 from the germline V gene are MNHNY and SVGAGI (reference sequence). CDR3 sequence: CASSYLGSEQYV. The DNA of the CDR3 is TGTGCCAGCAGTTACTTGGGGAGCGAGCAGTACGTC.

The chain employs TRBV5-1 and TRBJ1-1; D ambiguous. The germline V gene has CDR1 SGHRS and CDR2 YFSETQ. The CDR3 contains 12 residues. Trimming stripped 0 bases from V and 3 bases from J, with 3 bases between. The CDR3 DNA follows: TGCGCCAGCAGCTTGGCGGACACTGAAGCTTTCTTT. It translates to CASSLADTEAFF.